The T cell receptor beta chain described here comes from a study of molecular identifiers for immune sequencing clone quantification listed by TCRdb under 2018. Context from the whole study: In a replicate experiment, RNA from about 21,000 or 97,000 naive CD8 T cells was split into five aliquots, four of which were sequenced. This methods study used CD8 T cells to benchmark TCR RNA copy counting and molecular-identifier clustering-based TCR repertoire sequencing (MIDCIRS). The paper as a whole reports these results and caveats: When barcode sub-clustering was left out, chimeric consensus sequences inflated TCR diversity, with chimeras reaching as high as 47%. Spiked-in Jurkat TCR RNA (around nine copies' worth), which is not part of the donor repertoire, was contained in the naive libraries. About 2.9 recovered TCR RNA copies per cell were obtained by modeling, versus 9 to 10 by digital PCR, implying a capture efficiency of about 30%. Spiked-in Jurkat TCR RNA equal to a single cell's worth was reported to be detectable even within 1,100,000 naive CD8 T cells. Highly expanded clone sizes could be underestimated because identical TCR molecules may share a barcode. In CMV-specific effector cells, over 98% of molecules were held by clones above 20 RNA copies, whereas under 1% of molecules were held by such clones in naive cells.

Libraries of naive CD8 T cells were generated from about 21,000 to 970,000 sorted cells, with 10%, 30% or 50% of the purified RNA used. Naive CD8 T cells were FACS-sorted as CD8+CD4-CCR7+CD45RA+ on a BD FACSAria II into RLT Plus buffer. To test detection sensitivity, Jurkat RNA equivalent to over 8 TCR copies was spiked into samples of about 19,000-1,000,000 naive CD8 T cells. CD8 T cells were enriched using RosetteSep CD8+ T Cell Enrichment Cocktail and Ficoll-Paque, and the enriched cells then underwent ACK red cell lysis. The germline V gene provides CDR1 SGHDN and CDR2 FVKESK. The cysteine opens and the phenylalanine closes a CDR3 of 15 amino acids. The retained sequence is limited to the CDR3, 45 bases, with the frame set at the first base. Relative to germline, V is 0 bases shorter and J is 0 bases shorter, with 8 bases between their ends. Libraries were made using PCR. The instrument was an Illumina HiSeq 4000. Bulk TCR libraries were generated as previously described, with the TCR primers listed in Table S5 used. Purification of total RNA was performed with the Qiagen AllPrep DNA/RNA kit. Reads from multiple sequencing runs of the same library were pooled before analysis. On the study's bioinformatics: Reads were retained only if the reads had an exact TCR constant sequence, and the retained reads were trimmed to 150 nt and grouped according to their 12-nt molecular barcodes. Reads within each barcode group were sub-clustered using a 15% Levenshtein threshold, and quality-weighted consensus sequences were constructed for each RNA molecule. Non-functional sequences were filtered out, along with any lower-count sequence sitting one edit away from another sequence. On the basis of fitting two negative binomial distributions, barcode sub-clusters with fewer than 20% of the maximum read count were discarded. The public reads were reanalyzed by TCRdb: fastp trimming at Q25, MiXCR alignment, in-frame beta chains only. Every entry covers one CDR3 protein and lists the most common genes and DNA from its rows. Clone size and V and J calls follow TCRdb, not the original study. The sample contains about half a million distinct CDR3 sequences, roughly a fifth of them found a single time. The leading ten clones occupy around 0.84% of the sample.

This clonotype was observed a few times. This clone's antigen is unknown. No base-level quality is on record; no much larger clone is a single base apart. This clonotype was obtained from a human donor in good health. Some libraries in this study had Jurkat cell RNA spiked in. The chain joins TRBV14 to TRBJ2-5, and perhaps TRBD2 as D gene, on 6 matching bases. The sequenced sample consisted of naive CD8+ T cells from blood, with Jurkat cell RNA spiked in. The label giving this sample's cell subset or site can be read as: FACS-sorted CD8+CD4-CCR7+CD45RA+ naive T cells. The nucleotides are TGTGCCAGCAGCCAAGAAACTAGCTACCAAGAGACCCAGTACTTC. Translated, it reads CASSQETSYQETQYF.